Listed below are T cell receptor beta chains from one sample, sequenced in a study of T cells expressing NK-cell markers. From the 5' RACE reads, TCRdb lists one entry per CDR3 protein and no DNA. The sample totals 140,000 or so distinct CDR3 sequences. Source material: blood T cells: a sorted CD56 or NKG2C T cell subset, CD4+ or CD8+ T cells, or bulk PBMC T cells (not recorded which). The receptors shown here come from a man in his late teens or twenties in good health. CDR3s include the opening cysteine and the closing phenylalanine or tryptophan.

j_call: TRBJ2-3
v_call: TRBV11-2
cdr3_aa: CASSSGLASTDTQYF

j_call: TRBJ2-1
v_call: TRBV12-3/TRBV12-4
cdr3_aa: CASSPLLEQFF

j_call: TRBJ2-3
v_call: TRBV2
cdr3_aa: CASSDPAQVNTQYF

j_call: TRBJ2-1
v_call: TRBV12-3/TRBV12-4
cdr3_aa: CASSFFGSRNEQFF

j_call: TRBJ2-1
v_call: TRBV10-3
cdr3_aa: CAATGTSGKELNEQFF

j_call: TRBJ1-1
v_call: TRBV3-1
cdr3_aa: CASSHERVNTEAFF

j_call: TRBJ2-5
v_call: TRBV7-9
cdr3_aa: CASSPGGPKETQYF

j_call: TRBJ2-1
v_call: TRBV19
cdr3_aa: CASSNGLNNEQFF

j_call: TRBJ2-1
v_call: TRBV7-3
cdr3_aa: CASSLSIGGGAYNEQFF

j_call: TRBJ2-2
v_call: TRBV4-1
cdr3_aa: CASSYVRESTGELFF

j_call: TRBJ1-1
v_call: TRBV6-5
cdr3_aa: CASSYFGAPGDTEAFF

j_call: TRBJ1-1
v_call: TRBV5-1
cdr3_aa: CASSLLGHQNTEAFF

j_call: TRBJ1-1
v_call: TRBV7-9
cdr3_aa: CASSSGDRGGTEAFF

j_call: TRBJ2-1
v_call: TRBV5-1
cdr3_aa: CASSLDRPVNEQFF

j_call: TRBJ2-5
v_call: TRBV11-2
cdr3_aa: CASSFQRAGTGEWETQYF

j_call: TRBJ1-3
v_call: TRBV11-1
cdr3_aa: CASSSIQGGNSGNTIYF

j_call: TRBJ2-7
v_call: TRBV28
cdr3_aa: CASSFRPSGYEQYF

j_call: TRBJ2-4
v_call: TRBV21-1
cdr3_aa: CASSKANRADIQYF

j_call: TRBJ2-1
v_call: TRBV6-4
cdr3_aa: CAGPTEIHNEQFF

j_call: TRBJ1-2
v_call: TRBV21-1
cdr3_aa: CASSDRRLLGGIYGYTF

j_call: TRBJ2-1
v_call: TRBV5-1
cdr3_aa: CASSLNPSVAGAGNEQFF

j_call: TRBJ1-2
v_call: TRBV19
cdr3_aa: CASSREFYGYTF

j_call: TRBJ2-1
v_call: TRBV6-1
cdr3_aa: CASSGFEPSEGNEQFF

j_call: TRBJ1-1
v_call: TRBV20-1
cdr3_aa: CSAISGTANTEAFF

j_call: TRBJ2-5
v_call: TRBV12-3/TRBV12-4
cdr3_aa: CASSLRGQGGAETQYF

j_call: TRBJ2-5
v_call: TRBV5-6
cdr3_aa: CASSGSGGRETQYF

j_call: TRBJ2-1
v_call: TRBV12-3/TRBV12-4
cdr3_aa: CASSWGPRLVMGGFGEQFF

j_call: TRBJ2-2
v_call: TRBV7-9
cdr3_aa: CASSLFSGGNTGELFF

j_call: TRBJ2-7
v_call: TRBV27
cdr3_aa: CASSKRLAGAYEQYF

j_call: TRBJ2-2
v_call: TRBV5-1
cdr3_aa: CASSLGQSGTGELFF

j_call: TRBJ2-1
v_call: TRBV9
cdr3_aa: CASSVGAKGNEQFF

j_call: TRBJ2-1
v_call: TRBV12-3/TRBV12-4
cdr3_aa: CASTPGTGDFDEQFF

j_call: TRBJ2-1
v_call: TRBV3-1
cdr3_aa: CASSSTGYNEQFF

j_call: TRBJ2-1
v_call: TRBV28
cdr3_aa: CASTLAGIYNEQFF

j_call: TRBJ1-5
v_call: TRBV28
cdr3_aa: CASSYSNLQHF

j_call: TRBJ2-7
v_call: TRBV15
cdr3_aa: CATSRDLGQRAIHEQYF

j_call: TRBJ1-2
v_call: TRBV7-9
cdr3_aa: CASSAGNGYTF

j_call: TRBJ2-5
v_call: TRBV6-2/TRBV6-3
cdr3_aa: CASSPMAGGPVQETQYF

j_call: TRBJ2-7
v_call: TRBV20-1
cdr3_aa: CSAPVGILYEQYF

j_call: TRBJ2-3
v_call: TRBV13
cdr3_aa: CASSSGDSSDTQYF